This T cell receptor (beta chain) was sequenced in a study of cytomegalovirus exposure and HLA in healthy donors. The overall study: In terms of ancestry, the Caucasian-associated cluster contained roughly four fifths of the roughly 400 genotyped donors. Regarding the study as a whole: Later on, an analysis showed TCR association rates differing by HLA locus, with DRB1 the most and HLA-C the fewest.

This clone was observed a few times. Antigen specificity is unknown. PCR primers comprised 60 Vbeta and 13 Jbeta primers. Clones were sequenced by immunoSEQ multiplex PCR, and TCRdb holds only the in-frame ones, with some missing. The sample holds about 130,000 clones; roughly 83% are singletons and the top ten take 2% to 2.5%. Healthy bone marrow donors made up the cohort. This CDR3 has 12 amino acids. The V end was cut by 4 bases, the J end by 8 bases, with 12 bases between. From germline, CDR1 is SGHDT and CDR2 YYEEEE. This sequence originates from a man aged 18 to 29 in good health and CMV-seronegative. The specimen sequenced was PBMCs. The V call is TRBV5-6, the J call TRBJ1-2; D gene uncertain. The CDR3 sequence: CASSLKLLGYTF. The DNA for the CDR3 is TGTGCCAGCAGCCTGAAACTTCTGGGCTACACCTTC.